These 25 T cell receptor beta chains came from one sample sequenced in a study of vaccination and CD4 T cells after COVID-19. Sequencing of DNA taken from cultured CD4+ T cells relied on the Oncomine TCR Beta short-read assay. MiXCR, run by TCRdb on the PCR reads, gives a single entry per CDR3 protein. This table holds about 12,000 distinct CDR3 sequences, 64% found once. The treatment here: roughly 11-day PBMC culture with coronavirus spike peptide pools or control peptides (ViraFEST assay). Their antigen targets remain unknown. The sequenced sample consisted of CD4+ T cells from blood, cultured in vitro. The receptor set was obtained from a human donor who had recovered from COVID-19.

The V and J genes are TRBV4-1 and TRBJ2-7; D is possibly TRBD1 (6 bases). Germline V lookup: CDR1 MGHRA, CDR2 YSYEKL. The CDR3 is 15 amino acids. The V end lost 2 bases, the J end lost 0 bases, and 11 bases lay between the germline ends. DNA for the CDR3: TGCGCCAGCAGCCAAATTAGGGGGAGCTCCTACGAGCAGTACTTC. Amino acids: CASSQIRGSSYEQYF.

The rearrangement links TRBV6-1 to TRBJ2-3; D not certain. This CDR3 has 16 residues. V lost 0 bases, J lost 4 bases, and 14 bases lay in between. The germline gives CDR1 MNHNS, CDR2 SASEGT. CDR3 coding DNA: TGTGCCAGCAGTGAAGCGAGACTGCTATCTTCAGATACGCAGTATTTT. Translation gives CASSEARLLSSDTQYF.

This clonotype appeared a few times. The gene calls are TRBV19 and TRBJ2-1; 12 nucleotides line up with TRBD2. J was trimmed by 6 bases and V by 5 bases; bases with no gene match: 8. Germline CDR1 and CDR2: LNHDA and SQIVND (reference sequence). CDR3 length equals 16 residues. This chain's CDR3 is CASSSTSGRLPNEQFF. CDR3 DNA sequence: TGTGCCAGTAGTTCAACTAGCGGGAGGCTCCCCAATGAGCAGTTCTTC.

J is TRBJ2-7 and V is TRBV14, with D uncertain. The V end lost 4 bases, the J end lost 1 base, and 14 bases lay between the germline ends. There are 15 residues in the CDR3. CDR1 is SGHDN and CDR2 is FVKESK in the germline V gene. CDR3 amino acids: CASSPTGGRSYEQYF. CDR3 coding DNA: TGTGCCAGCAGCCCGACGGGCGGTCGATCCTACGAGCAGTACTTC.

J is TRBJ2-3 and V is TRBV7-3, with a possible D match to TRBD2 (6 bases). The germline V gene encodes CDR1 SGHTA and CDR2 FQGTGA. The germline V and J ends were trimmed by 5 bases and 4 bases, with 13 bases remaining between them. The CDR3 extends over 14 amino acids. The CDR3 sequence: CASSVAVVADTQYF. The CDR3 DNA sequence: TGTGCCAGCAGCGTAGCGGTGGTGGCAGATACGCAGTATTTT.

This sequence joins TRBV5-6 and TRBJ1-1; D gene uncertain. The CDR3 extends over 15 amino acids. The germline CDR1 and CDR2 sequences are SGHDT and YYEEEE. V was shortened by 3 bases and J by 3 bases, with 15 bases between the two germline ends. CDR3 coding DNA: TGTGCCAGCAGCTCTCGAAGTAGAACGGACACTGAAGCTTTCTTT. Amino acids: CASSSRSRTDTEAFF. Complete variable domain (other parts from reference TRBV5-6 and TRBJ1-1): DAGVTQSPTHLIKTRGQQVTLRCSPKSGHDTVSWYQQALGQGPQFIFQYYEEEERQRGNFPDRFSGHQFPNYSSELNVNALLLGDSALYLCASSSRSRTDTEAFFGQGTRLTVV.

The chain couples TRBV15 to TRBJ1-6; 7 bases agree with TRBD1. The CDR3 sequence is 15 residues long. Germline V lookup: CDR1 LNHNV, CDR2 YYDKDF (reference sequence). The V segment lost 5 bases and the J segment 2 bases; nucleotides outside the gene matches: 3. The CDR3 region is CATSPDRAYNSPLHF. CDR3 sequence (DNA): TGTGCCACCAGCCCTGACAGGGCCTATAATTCACCCCTCCACTTT.

This sequence joins TRBV28 and TRBJ1-5; D gene unclear. V shed 2 bases and J shed 6 bases, with 11 bases lying between them. Germline V CDR1 and CDR2: MDHEN, SYDVKM. This CDR3 is 14 amino acids long. In DNA, the CDR3 is TGTGCCAGCAGTTTACTCCCGACGGGTCAGCCCCAGCATTTT. Translation: CASSLLPTGQPQHF.

The chain couples TRBV6-1 to TRBJ2-6, with D uncertain. Trimming took off 6 bases at V and 0 bases at J, with 9 bases between the two ends. Per the germline V gene, CDR1 is MNHNS and CDR2 is SASEGT. This CDR3 region has 15 residues. CDR3 protein: CASRMGYSGANVLTF. The CDR3 coding sequence is TGTGCCAGCAGGATGGGGTACTCTGGGGCCAACGTCCTGACTTTC.

The chain links TRBV20-1 to TRBJ2-3, with TRBD2 matching over 8 bases. With 1 base clipped from V and 4 bases from J, the junction kept 4 bases outside the gene matches. CDR3 size: 14 residues. Germline V gene lookup returns CDR1 DFQATT and CDR2 SNEGSKA (reference sequence). The CDR3 is CSARGGAGADTQYF. For the CDR3, the DNA is TGCAGTGCTAGAGGAGGAGCGGGGGCAGATACGCAGTATTTT.

This chain links TRBV28 with TRBJ1-1, with 7 bases that match TRBD1. This CDR3 spans 13 amino acids. V lost 8 bases and J lost 0; bases outside the gene matches: 3. Germline V gives CDR1 MDHEN, CDR2 SYDVKM. CDR3 sequence: CASYGTVNTEAFF. The CDR3 DNA reads as TGTGCCAGCTACGGGACAGTGAACACTGAAGCTTTCTTT.

The rearrangement uses TRBV6-1 and TRBJ2-1; maybe TRBD1 (6 bases). V was trimmed by 6 bases and J by 8 bases, leaving 20 bases between them. CDR1 and CDR2 from the germline V gene are MNHNS and SASEGT. The CDR3 covers 15 residues. The CDR3, as DNA: TGTGCCAGCAGCCGCGCGCGCGGACAGTACCATGAGCAGTTCTTC. Protein: CASSRARGQYHEQFF.

The chain joins TRBV20-1 to TRBJ2-7; D ambiguous. CDR1 is DFQATT and CDR2 is SNEGSKA in the germline V gene (reference sequence). The ends were cut back, 7 bases at V and 5 bases at J, with 12 bases in the middle. CDR3 length: 11 amino acids. CDR3 sequence (DNA): TGCAGTGTTCCGGGTAACCACGAGCAGTACTTC. Its translation is CSVPGNHEQYF.

The rearrangement joins TRBV20-1 to TRBJ2-5; 8 bases are a match to TRBD2. The CDR3 sequence is 13 residues long. Germline lookup yields CDR1 DFQATT and CDR2 SNEGSKA (reference sequence). The V and J ends lost 5 bases and 5 bases, in that order; junction bases with no gene match: 7. The CDR3 DNA reads TGCAGTGCTGCGGGACTAGGGTTGGAGACCCAGTACTTC. Translated, it gives CSAAGLGLETQYF.

This chain joins TRBV7-2 and TRBJ1-2; 7 bases match TRBD1. With V trimmed by 5 bases and J by 6 bases, 9 bases remained unmatched. The CDR3 totals 14 residues. Per the germline V gene, CDR1 is SGHTA and CDR2 is FQGNSA. CDR3 coding DNA: TGTGCCAGCAGCCCCGGGACAGACCTGAATGGCTACACCTTC. Its protein is CASSPGTDLNGYTF.

The chain joins TRBV27 to TRBJ1-2; TRBD1 agrees at 7 bases. This CDR3 region has 14 residues. With 5 bases clipped from V and 4 bases from J, the junction kept 7 bases outside the gene matches. In germline, CDR1 is MNHEY, CDR2 SMNVEV (reference sequence). Here the CDR3 reads CASSTNRGSYGYTF. The DNA for the CDR3 is TGTGCCAGCAGTACAAACAGGGGAAGCTATGGCTACACCTTC.

V usage is TRBV4-1 and J usage is TRBJ2-7; 8 nucleotides agree with TRBD1. The V gene's germline CDR1 is MGHRA and CDR2 YSYEKL. V lost 2 bases to trimming and J lost 2 bases; unmatched junction nucleotides: 5. The CDR3 totals 15 residues. CDR3 DNA: TGCGCCAGCAGCCAACAGACAGGGGTACCCTACGAGCAGTACTTC. Residues: CASSQQTGVPYEQYF.

The rearrangement joins TRBV18 to TRBJ2-7; 10 bases fit TRBD1. There are 17 residues in the CDR3. Germline V lookup: CDR1 KGHSH, CDR2 LQKENI. V lost 3 bases, J lost 2 bases, and 10 bases stayed unmatched. CDR3 nucleotides: TGTGCCAGCTCACCCCGAGGGGGCGGGACAGGGGCCTACGAGCAGTACTTC. Protein sequence: CASSPRGGGTGAYEQYF.

This clonotype has just one count. A junction boundary mismatches the germline segment, possibly from a read error. V is TRBV6-1 and J is TRBJ1-5, with 7 bases matching TRBD1. Germline loops: CDR1 MNHNS, CDR2 SASEGT. This CDR3 is 16 amino acids long. CDR3 DNA: TGTGTCAGCAGGGGGGGAGGGCAACTCATCGGGGGCGCCCAGCATTTT. Translation: CVSRGGGQLIGGAQHF.

This clonotype was observed a few times. The chain is built from TRBV5-6 and TRBJ1-2, with unresolved D. The CDR3 length is 13 residues. V lost 0 bases and J 3 bases, leaving 6 bases between the germline ends. Germline V lookup: CDR1 SGHDT, CDR2 YYEEEE. The CDR3: CASSLDGYYGYTF. In nucleotides, the CDR3 is TGTGCCAGCAGCTTGGACGGATACTATGGCTACACCTTC.

The chain links TRBV20-1 to TRBJ1-2, with 10 positions matching TRBD1. Germline V lookup: CDR1 DFQATT, CDR2 SNEGSKA (reference sequence). The J segment lost 4 bases and the V segment lost 3 bases, leaving 5 bases of the junction unmatched. This CDR3 has 14 amino acids. The CDR3 protein is CSARTGGGIYGYTF. The CDR3 region has the DNA TGCAGTGCTAGGACAGGGGGCGGGATCTATGGCTACACCTTC.

This clonotype occurred a few times. This chain connects TRBV20-1 to TRBJ2-7, with 13 bases matching TRBD2. Per germline, CDR1 DFQATT and CDR2 SNEGSKA (reference sequence). Trimming cost V 3 bases and J 2 bases; bases outside gene matches: 7. This CDR3 has 16 amino acids. This chain's CDR3 is CSARPMTSGGPYEQYF. Written as DNA, the CDR3 is TGCAGTGCTAGGCCGATGACTAGCGGGGGGCCCTACGAGCAGTACTTC.

V is TRBV7-8 and J is TRBJ1-2; no definite D call. The CDR3 totals 12 residues. Germline assignment: CDR1 SGHVS and CDR2 FQNEAQ. The V and J ends lost 1 base and 6 bases respectively, with 6 bases between them. The CDR3 DNA sequence: TGTGCCAGCAGCTTAGGACATAATGGCTACACCTTC. Translating it yields CASSLGHNGYTF.

The gene calls are TRBV27 and TRBJ2-1; D gene ambiguous. The CDR3 spans 15 residues. CDR1 is MNHEY, CDR2 SMNVEV, per germline (reference sequence). The V end lost 2 bases, the J end lost 9 bases, and 17 bases lay between the germline ends. The CDR3 DNA follows: TGTGCCAGCAGTTTAAGCATCAGTAGCCCGGGTGAGCAGTTCTTC. Protein sequence: CASSLSISSPGEQFF.

The table lists this clonotype with a few counts. The chain employs TRBV6-2 or TRBV6-3 and TRBJ1-2; no definite D call. The V and J ends lost 5 bases and 8 bases respectively, with 12 bases between them. CDR3 size: 12 residues. Germline V gene lookup returns CDR1 MNHEY and CDR2 SVGEGT. The CDR3 reads CASSLLRRGYTF. The DNA of the CDR3 is TGTGCCAGCAGTCTTCTGAGGAGGGGCTACACCTTC.